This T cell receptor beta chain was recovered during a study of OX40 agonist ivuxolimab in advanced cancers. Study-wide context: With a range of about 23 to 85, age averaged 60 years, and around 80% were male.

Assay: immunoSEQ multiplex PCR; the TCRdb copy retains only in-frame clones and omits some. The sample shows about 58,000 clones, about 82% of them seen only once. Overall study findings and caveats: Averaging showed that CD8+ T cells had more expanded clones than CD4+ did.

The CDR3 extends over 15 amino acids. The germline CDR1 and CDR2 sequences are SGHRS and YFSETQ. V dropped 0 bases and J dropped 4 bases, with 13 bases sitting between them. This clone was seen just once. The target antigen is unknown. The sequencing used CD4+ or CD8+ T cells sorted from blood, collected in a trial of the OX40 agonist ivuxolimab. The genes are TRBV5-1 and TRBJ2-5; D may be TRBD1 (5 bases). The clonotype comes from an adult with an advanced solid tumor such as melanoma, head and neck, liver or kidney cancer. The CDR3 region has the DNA TGCGCCAGCAGCTTGGTTGTGTATGGGGCAGAGACCCAGTACTTC. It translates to CASSLVVYGAETQYF.